This note documents a single TCR beta chain sequence. Its antigen remains unidentified. The sample originates from a study of CD8 T cells in acute hepatitis C reinfection. Sequenced by immunoSEQ multiplex PCR; TCRdb stores in-frame clones only, minus some. Counted here are 38,000 or so clones, approximately 87% occurring once; the ten biggest clones make up less than 0.6%. Findings and caveats of the study: Acute resolver, follow-up resolver and acute chronic samples had similar high diversity. Alphabeta pairing of public clonotypes could not be determined from bulk TCRbeta data.

This sample's time point: naive CD8 control sorted from an acute-time-point sample. In germline, CDR1 is SGDLS, CDR2 YYNGEE. Trimming took 3 bases from V and 0 from J; bases not matched to a gene: 2. The CDR3 covers 14 residues. The receptor was isolated from a young man with chronic hepatitis C. The sequenced sample was naive CD8+ T cells from PBMCs. V usage is TRBV9 and J usage is TRBJ1-1, with 7 bases aligning to TRBD1. The DNA for the CDR3 is TGTGCCAGCAGCGAAGGGGGCTTGAACACTGAAGCTTTCTTT. Its protein product is CASSEGGLNTEAFF.